These 28 T cell receptor beta chains share one sample of origin, sequenced in a study of early T cells in non-severe SARS-CoV-2 infection. TCRdb reprocessed the 5' RACE reads via MiXCR and lists one record per CDR3 protein. This table holds 85,000 to 100,000 distinct CDR3 sequences, approximately 9.9% found once. The material was whole blood, obtained at baseline. The receptors come from an adult who was a healthcare worker with PCR-confirmed SARS-CoV-2 infection or an uninfected control (not recorded which).

This clonotype was counted a few times. This rearrangement joins TRBV10-3 to TRBJ2-1; a possible D gene is TRBD1 (6 bases). The CDR3 sequence is 15 residues long. Between the trimmed V and J ends, which lost 4 bases and 8 bases, there was a span of 18 bases. The germline V gene has CDR1 ENHRY and CDR2 SYGVKD. The CDR3 region has the DNA TGTGCCATCAGTGGTTCGGCAGGGGATCTCCATGAGCAGTTCTTC. This translates into CAISGSAGDLHEQFF.

This clonotype was seen many times. V and J are TRBV3-1 and TRBJ2-4; perhaps D is TRBD1 or TRBD2 (5 bases each). Trimming shortened V by 1 base and J by 2 bases, and 15 bases separated the two germline ends. Germline V gene lookup returns CDR1 LGHDT and CDR2 YNNKEL (reference sequence). CDR3 length: 17 amino acids. The DNA for the CDR3 is TGTGCCAGCAGCCAAGTTTTCGGGGCGAGGACCAAAAACATTCAGTACTTC. The encoded protein is CASSQVFGARTKNIQYF.

This clonotype appeared a few times. The V and J genes are TRBV6-4 and TRBJ2-1; TRBD2 aligns across 12 bases. The germline V gene has CDR1 MRHNA and CDR2 SNTAGT. The CDR3 loop spans 17 amino acids. V dropped 0 bases and J dropped 6; count of bases not matched to a gene: 6. The CDR3 sequence is CASSDSGLAGGINEQFF. The CDR3, as DNA: TGTGCCAGCAGTGACTCGGGTCTAGCGGGAGGGATCAATGAGCAGTTCTTC.

This clonotype has only a few counts. J is TRBJ2-7 and V is TRBV19, with 7 bases fitting TRBD2. The CDR3 runs 14 residues. With 6 bases clipped from V and 5 bases from J, the junction kept 10 bases outside the gene matches. CDR1 and CDR2 (germline): LNHDA, SQIVND (reference sequence). The CDR3 sequence is CASRGKTGRDEQYF. DNA of the CDR3: TGTGCCAGTAGAGGTAAAACGGGGAGGGACGAGCAGTACTTC.

The table lists this clonotype with many counts. The J gene is TRBJ2-3, the V gene TRBV6-1; 8 positions match TRBD2. Germline lookup yields CDR1 MNHNS and CDR2 SASEGT. The CDR3 covers 13 residues. Trimming removed 5 bases from V and 4 bases from J; junction bases left unmatched: 2. The CDR3 DNA follows: TGTGCCAGCAGTCCGGGGGGGGCAGATACGCAGTATTTT. Its translation: CASSPGGADTQYF.

The rearrangement uses TRBV24-1 and TRBJ2-1; TRBD2 matches at 10 bases. Germline V gene lookup returns CDR1 KGHDR and CDR2 SFDVKD. CDR3 length: 13 residues. J lost 13 bases, V lost 3 bases, and 5 bases had no gene match. The CDR3 loop reads CATSDTGTSVQFF. The CDR3, as DNA: TGTGCCACCAGTGATACCGGGACTAGCGTACAGTTCTTC.

This clonotype occurred a few times. This chain uses TRBV7-9 with TRBJ1-1; the D is unclear. Germline V lookup: CDR1 SEHNR, CDR2 FQNEAQ (reference sequence). This CDR3 contains 14 residues. The V and J ends lost 5 bases and 2 bases respectively, with 12 bases between them. CDR3 sequence (DNA): TGTGCCAGCAGCGCGCCGCAAGGAAACACTGAAGCTTTCTTT. It is translated as CASSAPQGNTEAFF.

J is TRBJ2-3 and V is TRBV4-1, with unresolved D. Trimming stripped 1 base from V and 2 bases from J, with 7 bases between. Germline values: CDR1 MGHRA, CDR2 YSYEKL. The CDR3 is 14 residues long. In DNA, the CDR3 is TGCGCCAGCAGCCAAGGCGACCTCACAGATACGCAGTATTTT. Encoded protein: CASSQGDLTDTQYF.

As DNA, the CDR3 is TGCGCCAGCAGCCGCGGACAGGACTACGAGCAGTACTTC. Amino acid sequence: CASSRGQDYEQYF. V is TRBV5-1 and J is TRBJ2-7; 7 bases fit TRBD1. The CDR3 loop spans 13 amino acids. V lost 4 bases, J lost 3 bases, and 4 bases stayed unmatched. Germline CDR1 and CDR2: SGHRS and YFSETQ. The variable domain in full, completed from reference TRBV5-1 and TRBJ2-7, reads KAGVTQTPRYLIKTRGQQVTLSCSPISGHRSVSWYQQTPGQGLQFLFEYFSETQRNKGNFPGRFSGRQFSNSRSEMNVSTLELGDSALYLCASSRGQDYEQYFGPGTRLTVT.

This clonotype was seen ten or more times. The chain has TRBV20-1 and TRBJ2-2; D is uncertain. This CDR3 has 15 amino acids. The V gene's germline CDR1 is DFQATT and CDR2 SNEGSKA (reference sequence). V was clipped by 2 bases and J by 1 base, with 11 bases between them. The CDR3 DNA reads as TGCAGTGCTAGATCCGGGCCCGTGAACACCGGGGAGCTGTTTTTT. The encoded protein is CSARSGPVNTGELFF.

The genes are TRBV6-2 or TRBV6-3 and TRBJ2-5, with TRBD2 matching 8 bases. Germline CDR1 and CDR2: MNHEY and SVGEGT. The CDR3 sequence is 16 residues long. V trimming: 2 bases; J trimming: 3 bases; junction bases outside the gene matches: 8. CDR3 in amino acids: CASSYLPRRGEETQYF. For the CDR3, the DNA is TGTGCCAGCAGTTACCTCCCCCGGCGGGGGGAAGAGACCCAGTACTTC.

The chain carries TRBV6-1 and TRBJ2-7; 13 nucleotides agree with TRBD2. Trimming took 4 bases from V and 2 from J; bases not matched to a gene: 14. The CDR3 covers 19 residues. Germline CDR1 reads MNHNS; CDR2 reads SASEGT. The CDR3 bases are TGTGCCAGCAGTGCGCCACTAGCGGGGGGGCGGCGACGGACCTACGAGCAGTACTTC. Residues: CASSAPLAGGRRRTYEQYF.

This clonotype was seen ten or more times. This sequence joins TRBV10-3 and TRBJ2-7; D may match TRBD1 or TRBD2 (5 bases each). CDR1 ENHRY and CDR2 SYGVKD come from the germline V gene. This CDR3 comprises 15 residues. The V gene lost 6 bases and the J gene lost 1 base, with 16 bases spanning the gap. CDR3 DNA sequence: TGTGCCATCAGGGGACCTTTAACAGAGTCCTACGAGCAGTACTTC. It translates to CAIRGPLTESYEQYF.

This clonotype was found a few times. The chain recombines TRBV11-2 with TRBJ2-7; possibly TRBD1 for D (5 bases). Germline CDR1 and CDR2: SGHAT and FQNNGV. The V gene lost 6 bases and the J gene lost 3 bases, with 15 bases spanning the gap. The CDR3 is made up of 14 amino acids. CDR3: CASRLTQGGYEQYF. The DNA of the CDR3 is TGTGCCAGCAGACTGACCCAGGGCGGCTACGAGCAGTACTTC.

This clonotype was detected a few times. The chain employs TRBV6-5 and TRBJ2-5, with TRBD1 as a possible D gene (6 bases). Between the trimmed V and J ends, which lost 4 bases and 7 bases, there was a span of 13 bases. Germline V gene lookup returns CDR1 MNHEY and CDR2 SVGAGI. The CDR3 runs 13 residues. CDR3 in DNA: TGTGCCAGCAGTTGGGAGAGGGGGAGGACCCAGTACTTC. It yields the protein CASSWERGRTQYF.

V usage is TRBV10-2 and J usage is TRBJ1-3; the D is unclear. Germline V gives CDR1 WSHSY, CDR2 SAAADI. Trimming stripped 5 bases from V and 6 bases from J, with 11 bases between. The CDR3 extends over 13 amino acids. The CDR3 region has the DNA TGCGCCAGCAGTTCCACCCCTGAAAACACCATATATTTT. It translates to CASSSTPENTIYF.

Only a few counts were recorded for this clonotype. The chain combines TRBV7-2 with TRBJ1-6; D gene unclear. Germline V gene data show CDR1 as SGHTA and CDR2 as FQGNSA. V dropped 5 bases and J dropped 12 bases, with 14 bases sitting between them. CDR3 length: 13 amino acids. CDR3: CASSPLPTIPLHF. In DNA, the CDR3 is TGTGCCAGCAGCCCATTGCCGACGATACCCCTCCACTTT.

This clonotype was detected ten times or more. This chain connects TRBV20-1 to TRBJ2-7; D gene ambiguous. The V end was cut by 3 bases, the J end by 1 base, with 19 bases between. Germline values: CDR1 DFQATT, CDR2 SNEGSKA (reference sequence). CDR3 length: 16 residues. DNA for the CDR3: TGCAGTGCTAGCGGTTCTATGGGTTACGCGTCCTACGAGCAGTACTTC. Translated, it gives CSASGSMGYASYEQYF.

J is TRBJ2-3 and V is TRBV2, with 10 nucleotides matching TRBD2. The CDR3 spans 14 residues. The V gene end was trimmed by 10 bases and the J gene end by 0 bases; junction bases not matched to a gene: 4. Looked up from germline, CDR1 is SNHLY and CDR2 is FYNNEI. CDR3 protein: CATRTSGSTDTQYF. CDR3 DNA: TGTGCCACTCGGACTAGCGGTAGCACAGATACGCAGTATTTT.

The chain couples TRBV15 to TRBJ1-2; D possibly corresponds to TRBD1 (6 bases). V shed 5 bases and J shed 4 bases, with 11 bases lying between them. Germline V gene sequence: CDR1 LNHNV, CDR2 YYDKDF (reference sequence). The CDR3 sequence is 13 residues long. The CDR3 DNA follows: TGTGCCACCAGCCTTGACAGGACCTATGGCTACACCTTC. Protein: CATSLDRTYGYTF.

This clonotype was counted between two and nine times. The V call is TRBV6-2 or TRBV6-3, the J call TRBJ2-1; 7 nucleotides line up with TRBD1. Germline lookup yields CDR1 MNHEY and CDR2 SVGEGT. The CDR3 is made up of 13 amino acids. Trimming took 5 bases from V and 9 from J; bases not matched to a gene: 7. The CDR3 reads CASSRQGGLEQFF. The CDR3 coding sequence is TGTGCCAGCAGTCGACAGGGCGGCCTTGAGCAGTTCTTC.

There are a few counts of this clonotype. CDR3 DNA: TGTGCCAGCAGTTTAAACGGGCTGGAGAATGAAAAACTGTTTTTT. Translation: CASSLNGLENEKLFF. The V and J genes are TRBV27 and TRBJ1-4; D unresolved. There are 15 residues in the CDR3. Germline V gives CDR1 MNHEY, CDR2 SMNVEV (reference sequence). Trimming shortened V by 2 bases and J by 5 bases, and 12 bases separated the two germline ends.

The J gene is TRBJ2-2, the V gene TRBV3-1; D is perhaps TRBD1 (5 bases). Trimming pared 0 bases from V and 6 bases from J, leaving 5 bases between. Germline V gene sequence: CDR1 LGHDT, CDR2 YNNKEL (reference sequence). This CDR3 region has 13 residues. The CDR3 DNA reads as TGTGCCAGCAGCCAAGAAGGGGCCGGGGAGCTGTTTTTT. This sequence encodes CASSQEGAGELFF.

The gene calls are TRBV2 and TRBJ2-5; D is unresolved. Germline assignment: CDR1 SNHLY and CDR2 FYNNEI. The CDR3 spans 12 residues. Trimming pared 1 base from V and 5 bases from J, leaving 5 bases between. DNA for the CDR3: TGTGCCAGCAGTGAAGGGGCGGAGACCCAGTACTTC. Its translation is CASSEGAETQYF.

This clonotype has a handful of counts. The chain combines TRBV24-1 with TRBJ2-2; D might be TRBD2 (5 bases). The V and J ends lost 3 bases and 5 bases respectively, with 18 bases between them. The germline CDR1 and CDR2 sequences are KGHDR and SFDVKD. The CDR3 covers 17 residues. The CDR3 reads CATSDPSARAMTGELFF. The CDR3 region has the DNA TGTGCCACCAGTGATCCATCCGCGCGGGCTATGACCGGGGAGCTGTTTTTT.

The table lists this clonotype with many counts. This chain uses TRBV5-1 with TRBJ2-3, with D perhaps matching TRBD2 (5 bases). CDR1 is SGHRS and CDR2 is YFSETQ in the germline V gene. The CDR3 loop spans 15 amino acids. The V end lost 0 bases, the J end lost 3 bases, and 11 bases lay between the germline ends. CDR3 in DNA: TGCGCCAGCAGCTTGGAAACAGCGGATACAGATACGCAGTATTTT. This translates into CASSLETADTDTQYF.

This clonotype has only a few counts. The chain uses TRBV3-1 and TRBJ1-2; unclear D gene. Trimming stripped 4 bases from V and 3 bases from J, with 12 bases between. CDR3 size: 14 residues. Looked up from germline, CDR1 is LGHDT and CDR2 is YNNKEL (reference sequence). The CDR3 sequence is CASSPSDKYYGYTF. The CDR3 DNA sequence: TGTGCCAGCAGCCCCTCTGACAAGTACTATGGCTACACCTTC.

This clonotype was recorded many times. The chain is built from TRBV6-1 and TRBJ2-3, with D possibly being TRBD2 (5 bases). The CDR3 covers 15 residues. The germline CDR1 and CDR2 sequences are MNHNS and SASEGT. V lost 7 bases and J 0 bases, leaving 14 bases between the germline ends. Written as DNA, the CDR3 is TGTGCCAGCACGGTGTACGGCGGGAGCACAGATACGCAGTATTTT. Its translation is CASTVYGGSTDTQYF.